Below, 16 T cell receptor beta chains from the same sample are listed, as sequenced in a study of STAT5B mutations in CD4+ large granular lymphocyte leukemia. TCRdb's copy holds only in-frame clones and misses some; the assay was immunoSEQ multiplex PCR. In the table there are 25,000 to 35,000 clones, less than 90% of which are singletons. Sequences were obtained from CD4+ T cells from blood buffy coats. The receptors stem from a human donor in good health.

The chain links TRBV2 to TRBJ1-2; D may be TRBD1 (6 bases). Germline CDR1 reads SNHLY; CDR2 reads FYNNEI. The CDR3 contains 13 residues. V lost 4 bases, J lost 4 bases, and 10 bases lay in between. CDR3 sequence (DNA): TGTGCCAGCAGTGCAAACAGGGTCTATGGCTACACCTTC. It encodes CASSANRVYGYTF.

This sequence joins TRBV6-6 and TRBJ2-3; D ambiguous. Germline lookup yields CDR1 MNHNY and CDR2 SVGAGI (reference sequence). The V gene lost 7 bases and the J gene lost 1 base, with 9 bases spanning the gap. The CDR3 length is 13 residues. CDR3 DNA sequence: TGTGCCAGCATGAGTCGGCGCACAGATACGCAGTATTTT. Amino acid sequence: CASMSRRTDTQYF.

V gene TRBV5-1 combines with J gene TRBJ2-7; D ambiguous. This CDR3 region has 16 residues. Germline V lookup: CDR1 SGHRS, CDR2 YFSETQ. Trimming pared 2 bases from V and 1 base from J, leaving 16 bases between. The chain's CDR3 is CASSLRDRTSSYEQYF. The CDR3 DNA follows: TGCGCCAGCAGCTTACGAGACCGTACGAGTTCCTACGAGCAGTACTTC.

The chain joins TRBV28 to TRBJ1-3; 7 bases map to TRBD1. The germline gives CDR1 MDHEN, CDR2 SYDVKM. The CDR3 contains 15 residues. With V trimmed by 5 bases and J by 0 bases, 4 bases remained unmatched. This chain's CDR3 is CASSTGDRSGNTIYF. The CDR3 coding sequence is TGTGCCAGCAGTACAGGGGACCGCTCTGGAAACACCATATATTTT.

The V call is TRBV18, the J call TRBJ1-1, with D unresolved. The germline V and J ends were trimmed by 6 bases and 3 bases, with 11 bases remaining between them. CDR1 and CDR2 (germline): KGHSH, LQKENI. This CDR3 contains 13 residues. The CDR3 spells CASSRRDDTEAFF. CDR3 in DNA: TGTGCCAGCTCCCGTAGGGATGACACTGAAGCTTTCTTT. Combining the CDR3 with reference TRBV18 and TRBJ1-1 gives the whole variable domain NAGVMQNPRHLVRRRGQEARLRCSPMKGHSHVYWYRQLPEEGLKFMVYLQKENIIDESGMPKERFSAEFPKEGPSILRIQQVVRGDSAAYFCASSRRDDTEAFFGQGTRLTVV.

The chain uses TRBV5-1 and TRBJ2-7; 11 nucleotides match TRBD2. The CDR3 is 15 residues long. Per germline, CDR1 SGHRS and CDR2 YFSETQ. The V segment lost 6 bases and the J segment 3 bases; nucleotides outside the gene matches: 8. CDR3 nucleotides: TGCGCCAGCACCACACTAGCGGGAGTTGGCTACGAGCAGTACTTC. It is translated as CASTTLAGVGYEQYF.

The rearrangement joins TRBV29-1 to TRBJ2-7, with 7 bases fitting TRBD2. J lost 2 bases, V lost 3 bases, and 7 bases had no gene match. Germline CDR1 SQVTM, CDR2 ANQGSEA. The CDR3 covers 14 residues. The CDR3 bases are TGCAGCGTTGACTTCCTAGCGGCGACCTACGAGCAGTACTTC. This translates into CSVDFLAATYEQYF.

The chain couples TRBV27 to TRBJ1-2; 8 bases are a match to TRBD1. Germline CDR1 MNHEY, CDR2 SMNVEV (reference sequence). The V and J ends lost 5 bases and 8 bases, in that order; junction bases with no gene match: 10. The CDR3 sequence is 14 residues long. CDR3 bases: TGTGCCAGCAGTCCCTCGGACAGGGTCGGGGGCTACACCTTC. This codes for CASSPSDRVGGYTF.

This chain joins TRBV29-1 and TRBJ2-6; TRBD2 matches 7 bases. Trimming removed 6 bases from V and 2 bases from J; junction bases left unmatched: 4. Germline assignment: CDR1 SQVTM and CDR2 ANQGSEA. CDR3 length: 14 residues. CDR3 amino acids: CSVPGTTGANVLTF. CDR3 sequence (DNA): TGCAGCGTGCCAGGGACTACTGGGGCCAACGTCCTGACTTTC.

The V call is TRBV19, the J call TRBJ1-2; D is unclear. This CDR3 is built from 13 residues. With 2 bases removed from V and 1 base from J, the gap between germline ends came to 5 bases. Per germline, CDR1 LNHDA and CDR2 SQIVND (reference sequence). CDR3 in DNA: TGTGCCAGTAGTATAAATAATAACTATGGCTACACCTTC. Protein product: CASSINNNYGYTF. Complete variable domain (other parts from reference TRBV19 and TRBJ1-2): DGGITQSPKYLFRKEGQNVTLSCEQNLNHDAMYWYRQDPGQGLRLIYYSQIVNDFQKGDIAEGYSVSREKKESFPLTVTSAQKNPTAFYLCASSINNNYGYTFGSGTRLTVV.

This clone is a singleton in its sample. The J gene is TRBJ2-1, the V gene TRBV10-3, with unresolved D. CDR1 is ENHRY and CDR2 is SYGVKD in the germline V gene. V was trimmed by 0 bases and J by 16 bases, leaving 13 bases between them. This CDR3 is 12 amino acids long. CDR3 coding DNA: TGTGCCATCAGTGAGTCGTCGGCGACCGCCTTCTTC. The encoded protein is CAISESSATAFF.

The genes are TRBV11-1 and TRBJ1-4; D remains unclear. Germline V gene sequence: CDR1 SGHAT, CDR2 FQDESV (reference sequence). V was cut by 3 bases and J by 8 bases, with 7 bases left in between. CDR3 length: 12 amino acids. CDR3: CASSLSGEKLFF. Written as DNA, the CDR3 is TGTGCCAGCAGCTTGAGTGGCGAAAAACTGTTTTTT.

The rearrangement uses TRBV29-1 and TRBJ2-3; TRBD2 agrees at 9 bases. The CDR3 spans 15 residues. Germline CDR1 and CDR2: SQVTM and ANQGSEA. V shed 6 bases, J shed 2 bases, and the junction held 9 bases outside the gene matches. The CDR3 nucleotides are TGCAGCGTACCGGCGGCGGGGGGGTTCACAGATACGCAGTATTTT. This codes for CSVPAAGGFTDTQYF.

This rearrangement joins TRBV28 to TRBJ2-7, with TRBD2 identical over 11 bases. The trim removed 6 bases at V and 0 bases at J, leaving 4 bases unmatched. Germline V gives CDR1 MDHEN, CDR2 SYDVKM. This CDR3 has 15 residues. The CDR3 loop reads CASRRGTSGSYEQYF. In DNA form, the CDR3 reads TGTGCCAGCAGACGGGGGACTAGCGGCTCCTACGAGCAGTACTTC.

This chain uses TRBV6-1 with TRBJ2-1, with 13 nucleotides matching TRBD2. This CDR3 has 18 amino acids. Germline V gene sequence: CDR1 MNHNS, CDR2 SASEGT. V shed 3 bases and J 0 bases; nucleotides not matched to a gene: 5. In DNA, the CDR3 is TGTGCCAGCAGTGAGATACTAGCGGGAGGGGCCTCCTACAATGAGCAGTTCTTC. Translating it yields CASSEILAGGASYNEQFF.

This clone was counted only a few times. This chain links TRBV5-1 with TRBJ2-3; 7 bases fit TRBD2. This CDR3 spans 13 amino acids. Germline V gives CDR1 SGHRS, CDR2 YFSETQ. The J segment lost 0 bases and the V segment lost 7 bases, leaving 2 bases of the junction unmatched. CDR3 in DNA: TGCGCCAGCGGTAGCGGGAGCACAGATACGCAGTATTTT. Its protein is CASGSGSTDTQYF.